The 15 T cell receptor beta chains reported below all come from one sample, sequenced in a study of blood T cell repertoires in COVID-19. Data came from immunoSEQ multiplex PCR; TCRdb stores just in-frame clones and leaves some out. The profile shows around 170,000 clones, about 91% of them singletons. The sample consisted of peripheral blood. These receptors all come from a woman aged 25 to 39 with acute or convalescent COVID-19.

The chain uses TRBV12-3 or TRBV12-4 and TRBJ1-1, with D unclear. The V and J ends lost 2 bases and 11 bases respectively, with 15 bases between them. This CDR3 contains 13 residues. CDR3 protein: CASSLYLDVAAFF. For the CDR3, the DNA is TGTGCCAGCAGTTTATATCTTGATGTCGCGGCTTTCTTT.

This chain links TRBV5-1 with TRBJ1-3; 8 bases match TRBD1. J was trimmed by 0 bases and V by 3 bases; bases with no gene match: 2. CDR1 and CDR2 (germline): SGHRS, YFSETQ. CDR3 size: 15 residues. The CDR3, as DNA: TGCGCCAGCAGCTGGGACAGGAGCTCTGGAAACACCATATATTTT. As protein: CASSWDRSSGNTIYF. The full variable domain, completed using reference TRBV5-1 and TRBJ1-3, is KAGVTQTPRYLIKTRGQQVTLSCSPISGHRSVSWYQQTPGQGLQFLFEYFSETQRNKGNFPGRFSGRQFSNSRSEMNVSTLELGDSALYLCASSWDRSSGNTIYFGEGSWLTVV.

V is TRBV7-8 and J is TRBJ2-7; 9 nucleotides align to TRBD1. This CDR3 comprises 14 residues. The V gene's germline CDR1 is SGHVS and CDR2 FQNEAQ. J lost 6 bases, V lost 5 bases, and 8 bases had no gene match. The CDR3 nucleotides read TGTGCCAGCAGCCACGGACAGGGGTCGGGCGAGCAGTACTTC. Translation: CASSHGQGSGEQYF.

V is TRBV2 and J is TRBJ2-5; D remains ambiguous. Germline CDR1 and CDR2: SNHLY and FYNNEI. The germline V and J ends were trimmed by 3 bases and 2 bases, with 10 bases remaining between them. The CDR3 consists of 14 residues. This CDR3 reads CASSDATRQETQYF. CDR3 nucleotides: TGTGCCAGCAGTGATGCCACACGACAAGAGACCCAGTACTTC.

This rearrangement joins TRBV4-1 to TRBJ2-3, with D perhaps TRBD2 (6 bases). V lost 1 base to trimming and J lost 0 bases, with 8 bases between them. This CDR3 has 15 amino acids. Germline assignment: CDR1 MGHRA and CDR2 YSYEKL. The CDR3 DNA follows: TGCGCCAGCAGCCAAGTGGGGACTAGCACAGATACGCAGTATTTT. Its protein is CASSQVGTSTDTQYF.

V and J are TRBV24-1 and TRBJ2-1, with TRBD2 matching over 7 bases. V lost 3 bases and J lost 12; bases outside the gene matches: 4. Germline CDR1 and CDR2: KGHDR and SFDVKD. The length of the CDR3 is 12 residues. CDR3 sequence (DNA): TGTGCCACCAGTGATAGCGGACTAGGGCAGTTCTTC. As protein: CATSDSGLGQFF.

The V gene is TRBV30, the J gene TRBJ1-6; D remains unclear. CDR1 GTSNPN and CDR2 SVGIG come from the germline V gene (reference sequence). The ends were cut back, 3 bases at V and 8 bases at J, with 11 bases in the middle. The CDR3 consists of 13 residues. The CDR3 region is CAWRRNTYSPLHF. The CDR3 DNA is TGTGCCTGGAGAAGAAACACCTATTCACCCCTCCACTTT.

In DNA, the CDR3 is TGTGCCAGCAGTGTTTTGAGGGAAAAACTGTTTTTT. Translated, it gives CASSVLREKLFF. V usage is TRBV2 and J usage is TRBJ1-4; the D is unclear. V was cut by 4 bases and J by 8 bases, with 8 bases left in between. The CDR3 covers 12 residues. Germline V CDR1 and CDR2: SNHLY, FYNNEI.

The chain recombines TRBV11-2 with TRBJ2-7; D possibly corresponds to TRBD2 (5 bases). Per germline, CDR1 SGHAT and CDR2 FQNNGV. V was shortened by 3 bases and J by 2 bases, with 11 bases between the two germline ends. This CDR3 contains 14 residues. The CDR3 region has the DNA TGTGCCAGCAGCTTGGGGAGCGGTGCCTACGAGCAGTACTTC. This gives the protein CASSLGSGAYEQYF.

This chain uses TRBV5-4 with TRBJ2-5; TRBD2 matches 12 bases. The trim removed 1 base at V and 9 bases at J, leaving 4 bases unmatched. The CDR3 is 14 residues long. Germline CDR1 and CDR2: SGHNT and YYREEE (reference sequence). CDR3 protein: CASSLTLAGGPQYF. CDR3 bases: TGTGCCAGCAGCTTGACCCTAGCGGGAGGGCCCCAGTACTTC.

This chain joins TRBV20-1 and TRBJ2-1; D unclear. The CDR3 is made up of 10 amino acids. The germline V gene encodes CDR1 DFQATT and CDR2 SNEGSKA (reference sequence). Trimming removed 5 bases at V and 7 bases at J, with 6 bases between. Written as DNA, the CDR3 is TGCAGTGCTGTCTATAATGAGCAGTTCTTC. It specifies CSAVYNEQFF.

The chain has TRBV5-1 and TRBJ2-1; D gene ambiguous. Looked up from germline, CDR1 is SGHRS and CDR2 is YFSETQ. V lost 1 base and J 0 bases, leaving 5 bases between the germline ends. The CDR3 is 14 residues long. The CDR3 is CASSLSNSYNEQFF. In DNA, the CDR3 is TGCGCCAGCAGCTTGAGCAACTCCTACAATGAGCAGTTCTTC.

The V and J genes are TRBV5-1 and TRBJ1-1, with D possibly being TRBD1 (5 bases). V lost 4 bases to trimming and J lost 6 bases, with 13 bases between them. This CDR3 is 13 amino acids long. Germline loops: CDR1 SGHRS, CDR2 YFSETQ. CDR3: CASSPRDLSEAFF. CDR3 sequence (DNA): TGCGCCAGCAGCCCCCGGGACTTGTCTGAAGCTTTCTTT.

The gene calls are TRBV10-3 and TRBJ1-2; D uncertain. CDR3 length equals 20 residues. Germline V CDR1 and CDR2: ENHRY, SYGVKD. The germline V and J ends were trimmed by 0 bases and 6 bases, with 29 bases remaining between them. The DNA of the CDR3 is TGTGCCATCAGTGAGTCGAAAATACTCGATATCCTGTATACCGATGATGGCTACACCTTC. It yields the protein CAISESKILDILYTDDGYTF.

The chain uses TRBV6-5 and TRBJ2-7, with 8 bases identical to TRBD1. CDR3 length: 15 amino acids. Germline V lookup: CDR1 MNHEY, CDR2 SVGAGI. Trimming at V came to 6 bases and at J to 3 bases, leaving 10 bases not matched to a gene. CDR3 sequence reads: CASSGGQGIIYEQYF. The DNA for the CDR3 is TGTGCCAGCAGCGGTGGACAGGGAATAATCTACGAGCAGTACTTC.